This T cell receptor (beta chain) is drawn from a study of identifying expanded T cells in peripheral blood. Findings of the study overall: Differentially abundant clones: around 1.2 between replicates, 15 to 17 at roughly 15 days, less than 20 at four. Variance in clone template counts between approximately 2-week samples significantly increased with total template count across all healthy donors.

With regard to this clone: Its antigen is unknown.

V was pared by 0 bases and J by 0 bases, with 8 bases between. CDR3 length equals 15 residues. Germline V lookup: CDR1 SGHRS, CDR2 YFSETQ. The method was immunoSEQ multiplex PCR; TCRdb's version includes in-frame clones alone and lacks a portion of them. Of about 98,000 clones listed, approximately 89% are singletons. Healthy donors had no documented immune events, such as infections, while sampled. Material for sequencing was blood. The chain links TRBV5-1 to TRBJ2-3, with D tentatively TRBD1 (6 bases). The origin of this receptor is a person aged 18-70 years in good health. The CDR3 DNA follows: TGCGCCAGCAGCTTGGCAGGACAGAGCACAGATACGCAGTATTTT. This gives the protein CASSLAGQSTDTQYF.